This T cell receptor beta chain appears in the sequencing data of a study of CD8+ T cells in alopecia areata. On the study more broadly: Treated patients took oral tofacitinib at 5 to 10 mg twice daily. The drug, tofacitinib, lasted 6 to 18 months, followed by 6 months off drug.

Germline V gives CDR1 SGHTA, CDR2 FQGTGA. This CDR3 has 15 residues. V lost 6 bases and J lost 0, with 14 bases in between. Isolation of CD4+ and CD8+ T cells from PBMCs was achieved by sorting. cDNA prepared by RNA extraction and subsequent reverse transcription served as the template for sequencing. Method: immunoSEQ multiplex PCR; TCRdb's copy keeps in-frame clones and lacks some. The sample lists tens of thousands of clones; approximately 58% were seen once. The sequences come from CD8+ T cells sorted from blood, collected at week 0. This sequence joins TRBV7-3 and TRBJ1-1; tentatively, D is TRBD1 (5 bases). This receptor was obtained from a human donor with alopecia areata. Here the CDR3 DNA reads TGTGCCAGCAGTATGGGCGGACATATGAACACTGAAGCTTTCTTT. It yields the protein CASSMGGHMNTEAFF.